These 30 T cell receptor beta chains were all obtained from the same sample, sequenced in a study of blood T cell repertoires in COVID-19. Some clones are missing from TCRdb's copy, which holds only in-frame ones; the method was immunoSEQ multiplex PCR. In the table there are about 65,000 clones, roughly 79% of which are singletons. The specimen sequenced was peripheral blood. The receptors were sampled from a human donor in a cohort sampled during active COVID-19.

This clone has a handful of counts. This sequence joins TRBV2 and TRBJ2-7; possibly TRBD2 for D (5 bases). The CDR3 totals 10 residues. From germline, CDR1 is SNHLY and CDR2 FYNNEI. V was cut by 4 bases and J by 10 bases, with 8 bases left in between. The DNA of the CDR3 is TGTGCCAGCAGTGTCCGGGGTCAGTACTTC. This gives the protein CASSVRGQYF.

V usage is TRBV5-1 and J usage is TRBJ1-3; D is uncertain. V was cut by 0 bases and J by 4 bases, with 11 bases left in between. CDR3 length: 15 residues. Per the germline V gene, CDR1 is SGHRS and CDR2 is YFSETQ. The CDR3 DNA reads as TGCGCCAGCAGCTTGGTAGCGGGCCGCGGAAACACCATATATTTT. As protein: CASSLVAGRGNTIYF.

The rearrangement joins TRBV19 to TRBJ2-5; weak D call: TRBD2 (6 bases). The length of the CDR3 is 14 residues. Germline lookup yields CDR1 LNHDA and CDR2 SQIVND (reference sequence). Trimming pared 3 bases from V and 5 bases from J, leaving 13 bases between. The CDR3 DNA reads as TGTGCCAGTAGTATGGAGGGCCGGTGGGAGACCCAGTACTTC. It translates to CASSMEGRWETQYF.

V is TRBV6-5 and J is TRBJ1-1, with TRBD1 matching 8 bases. The V segment lost 10 bases and the J segment 5 bases; nucleotides outside the gene matches: 6. Germline assignment: CDR1 MNHEY and CDR2 SVGAGI. The CDR3 has 12 amino acids. For the CDR3, the DNA is TGTGCCACTCGGACAGGGCGGACTGAAGCTTTCTTT. This encodes CATRTGRTEAFF.

This chain joins TRBV11-3 and TRBJ2-1; TRBD1 is a possible D gene (5 bases). Looked up from germline, CDR1 is SGHNT and CDR2 is YENEEA. Trimming shortened V by 1 base and J by 8 bases, and 9 bases separated the two germline ends. CDR3 length: 13 residues. CDR3 protein: CASSLGGAYEQFF. DNA for the CDR3: TGTGCCAGCAGCTTAGGGGGCGCGTATGAGCAGTTCTTC.

The chain couples TRBV18 to TRBJ2-3, with 8 bases aligning to TRBD1. CDR1 and CDR2 from the germline V gene are KGHSH and LQKENI. Trimming took 2 bases from V and 4 from J; bases not matched to a gene: 5. The CDR3 is made up of 15 amino acids. DNA of the CDR3: TGTGCCAGCTCACCAGGGAGACAGGGGTCAGATACGCAGTATTTT. Translation gives CASSPGRQGSDTQYF.

V and J are TRBV29-1 and TRBJ2-7; maybe TRBD1 (6 bases). With 6 bases removed from V and 1 base from J, the gap between germline ends came to 16 bases. Germline loops: CDR1 SQVTM, CDR2 ANQGSEA. The CDR3 is 14 amino acids. CDR3 bases: TGCAGCGTGCCCGGCCGGGACAAGTCCTACGAGCAGTACTTC. Protein product: CSVPGRDKSYEQYF.

J is TRBJ2-1 and V is TRBV2; 11 nucleotides align to TRBD2. V shed 6 bases, J shed 8 bases, and the junction held 12 bases outside the gene matches. This CDR3 comprises 16 residues. The V gene's germline CDR1 is SNHLY and CDR2 FYNNEI. The CDR3 sequence: CASRSRLAGPGDEQFF. For the CDR3, the DNA is TGTGCCAGCAGGAGCAGACTAGCGGGGCCGGGGGATGAGCAGTTCTTC.

The V gene is TRBV14, the J gene TRBJ2-2, with 7 bases identical to TRBD2. The germline V gene encodes CDR1 SGHDN and CDR2 FVKESK. Trimming at V came to 6 bases and at J to 6 bases, leaving 10 bases not matched to a gene. This CDR3 has 15 residues. This CDR3 is CASRLGTTRAGELFF. CDR3 DNA sequence: TGTGCCAGCAGACTGGGGACTACCAGGGCCGGGGAGCTGTTTTTT.

DNA for the CDR3: TGTGCCAGCAGCTTGGACAGTTCTAACTATGGCTACACCTTC. Translated, it gives CASSLDSSNYGYTF. The chain has TRBV7-2 and TRBJ1-2, with D perhaps TRBD1 (6 bases). V lost 3 bases to trimming and J lost 0 bases, with 8 bases between them. Germline loops: CDR1 SGHTA, CDR2 FQGNSA. The CDR3 has 14 amino acids.

In this sample, this clone turned up once. The V gene is TRBV2, the J gene TRBJ1-1; D might be TRBD1 (6 bases). V dropped 5 bases and J dropped 2 bases, with 9 bases sitting between them. This CDR3 contains 13 residues. CDR1 SNHLY and CDR2 FYNNEI come from the germline V gene. In DNA, the CDR3 is TGTGCCAGCAGTTGGACAGATAACACTGAAGCTTTCTTT. This codes for CASSWTDNTEAFF.

The CDR3 region is CASSQDEAGGPYNEQFF. CDR3 in DNA: TGCGCCAGCAGCCAAGATGAGGCAGGGGGGCCCTACAATGAGCAGTTCTTC. This chain joins TRBV4-3 and TRBJ2-1, with D possibly matching TRBD1 (7 bases). Between the trimmed V and J ends, which lost 0 bases and 2 bases, there was a span of 14 bases. This CDR3 is built from 17 residues. Germline V gene lookup returns CDR1 LGHNA and CDR2 YSLEER.

The chain carries TRBV3-1 (or the pseudogene TRBV3-2) and TRBJ2-1; TRBD2 matches at 10 bases. CDR3 size: 15 residues. With 4 bases clipped from V and 8 bases from J, the junction kept 8 bases outside the gene matches. The V gene's germline CDR1 is LGHDT and CDR2 YNNKEL (reference sequence). The CDR3 sequence is CASSPSGRALDEQFF. The CDR3 DNA reads TGTGCCAGCAGCCCGAGCGGGAGGGCCCTCGATGAGCAGTTCTTC.

This sequence joins TRBV5-4 and TRBJ2-1, with D maybe TRBD2 (6 bases). V was shortened by 2 bases and J by 6 bases, with 15 bases between the two germline ends. The CDR3 sequence is 15 residues long. Germline loops: CDR1 SGHNT, CDR2 YYREEE (reference sequence). CDR3 residues: CASSFRGTQANEQFF. The CDR3 DNA is TGTGCCAGCAGCTTTCGGGGGACCCAGGCCAATGAGCAGTTCTTC. Complete variable domain (other parts from reference TRBV5-4 and TRBJ2-1): ETGVTQSPTHLIKTRGQQVTLRCSSQSGHNTVSWYQQALGQGPQFIFQYYREEENGRGNFPPRFSGLQFPNYSSELNVNALELDDSALYLCASSFRGTQANEQFFGPGTRLTVL.

The genes are TRBV4-1 and TRBJ1-6; D perhaps matches TRBD1 (5 bases). There are 15 residues in the CDR3. Germline V CDR1 and CDR2: MGHRA, YSYEKL. Deletions cut 1 base from V and 9 bases from J, with 13 bases between. Here the CDR3 reads CASSQGRGLGSPLHF. In nucleotides, the CDR3 is TGCGCCAGCAGCCAAGGGAGGGGTTTGGGTTCACCCCTCCACTTT.

This chain uses TRBV11-1 with TRBJ2-3, with a possible D match to TRBD2 (6 bases). V lost 2 bases and J 2 bases, leaving 11 bases between the germline ends. The CDR3 consists of 15 residues. Looked up from germline, CDR1 is SGHAT and CDR2 is FQDESV (reference sequence). DNA for the CDR3: TGTGCCAGCAGCTTAAGAGCGGGTGACACAGATACGCAGTATTTT. This encodes CASSLRAGDTDTQYF.

The chain couples TRBV19 to TRBJ2-7; TRBD2 matches at 14 bases. J gave up 0 bases and V 4 bases, and 5 bases lay outside the gene matches. The length of the CDR3 is 17 residues. Germline CDR1 and CDR2: LNHDA and SQIVND (reference sequence). CDR3 in DNA: TGTGCCAGTAGTACCACAGGACTAGCGGGGGGCTCCTACGAGCAGTACTTC. Translated, it gives CASSTTGLAGGSYEQYF.

This chain links TRBV3-1 (or the pseudogene TRBV3-2) with TRBJ2-2, with D perhaps matching TRBD2 (5 bases). CDR3 length equals 15 residues. The ends were cut back, 0 bases at V and 8 bases at J, with 13 bases in the middle. CDR1 LGHDT and CDR2 YNNKEL come from the germline V gene (reference sequence). This CDR3 is CASSQEDGGWGELFF. The CDR3, as DNA: TGTGCCAGCAGCCAAGAGGACGGAGGTTGGGGGGAGCTGTTTTTT.

This clone appeared a few times. The chain links TRBV28 to TRBJ2-7; D might be TRBD2 (6 bases). The length of the CDR3 is 14 residues. V was clipped by 2 bases and J by 2 bases, with 10 bases between them. Germline CDR1 is MDHEN and CDR2 is SYDVKM. For the CDR3, the DNA is TGTGCCAGCAGTTTAGGGGGGAGGACCTACGAGCAGTACTTC. As protein: CASSLGGRTYEQYF.

This chain uses TRBV5-4 with TRBJ2-7, with a possible D match to TRBD1 (5 bases). The V gene lost 3 bases and the J gene lost 5 bases, with 15 bases spanning the gap. The CDR3 covers 14 residues. From germline, CDR1 is SGHNT and CDR2 YYREEE (reference sequence). The CDR3 DNA reads as TGTGCCAGCAGCTCCGCAAGGGGTCTCGACGAGCAGTACTTC. Its translation: CASSSARGLDEQYF.

The CDR3 sequence is CASSYTSYNEQFF. DNA of the CDR3: TGTGCCAGCAGTTATACTAGCTACAATGAGCAGTTCTTC. The chain is built from TRBV28 and TRBJ2-1; D may be TRBD2 (5 bases). CDR3 length equals 13 residues. V was clipped by 4 bases and J by 3 bases, with 7 bases between them. Germline V gene data show CDR1 as MDHEN and CDR2 as SYDVKM.

The rearrangement links TRBV5-4 to TRBJ2-5, with 8 bases that match TRBD1. In germline, CDR1 is SGHNT, CDR2 YYREEE (reference sequence). The CDR3 extends over 14 amino acids. Unmatched junction bases numbered 8, after V lost 5 bases and J lost 5 bases. The CDR3 DNA is TGTGCCAGCAGGAGACAGGGGATCCTGGAGACCCAGTACTTC. It encodes CASRRQGILETQYF.

This chain uses TRBV12-5 with TRBJ1-4; 9 nucleotides match TRBD1. The germline gives CDR1 LGHNT, CDR2 FRNRAP. V trimming: 6 bases; J trimming: 5 bases; junction bases outside the gene matches: 4. The CDR3 extends over 14 amino acids. The CDR3 sequence is CASGPGQGNEKLFF. The CDR3 nucleotides are TGTGCTAGTGGCCCTGGACAGGGGAATGAAAAACTGTTTTTT.

This clone appeared a single time. The V gene is TRBV5-1, the J gene TRBJ1-3; 12 bases are shared with TRBD1. The length of the CDR3 is 18 residues. CDR1 is SGHRS and CDR2 is YFSETQ in the germline V gene. V shed 0 bases, J shed 0 bases, and the junction held 4 bases outside the gene matches. The CDR3 sequence is CASSLVGTGGLSGNTIYF. The CDR3 bases are TGCGCCAGCAGCTTGGTGGGGACAGGGGGCCTCTCTGGAAACACCATATATTTT. The entire variable domain, with the rest obtained from reference TRBV5-1 and TRBJ1-3, is as follows: KAGVTQTPRYLIKTRGQQVTLSCSPISGHRSVSWYQQTPGQGLQFLFEYFSETQRNKGNFPGRFSGRQFSNSRSEMNVSTLELGDSALYLCASSLVGTGGLSGNTIYFGEGSWLTVV.

The CDR3 loop reads CASSQKLPTGELFF. The DNA for the CDR3 is TGTGCCAGCAGCCAAAAACTCCCCACCGGGGAGCTGTTTTTT. The genes are TRBV3-1 (or the pseudogene TRBV3-2) and TRBJ2-2; D unclear. The CDR3 sequence is 14 residues long. From germline, CDR1 is LGHDT and CDR2 YNNKEL (reference sequence). Trimming stripped 2 bases from V and 4 bases from J, with 8 bases between.

The chain uses TRBV6-5 and TRBJ2-1; 8 bases fit TRBD2. V shed 10 bases, J shed 2 bases, and the junction held 7 bases outside the gene matches. Germline CDR1 reads MNHEY; CDR2 reads SVGAGI. This CDR3 region has 14 residues. The CDR3 DNA follows: TGTGCCATCTCCCCCGGGGGGGCCTACAATGAGCAGTTCTTC. Its protein is CAISPGGAYNEQFF.

The chain has TRBV15 and TRBJ2-5; D is perhaps TRBD1 (5 bases). This CDR3 comprises 16 residues. V was trimmed by 3 bases and J by 3 bases, leaving 17 bases between them. Germline V CDR1 and CDR2: LNHNV, YYDKDF (reference sequence). In DNA form, the CDR3 reads TGTGCCACCAGCAGGTTTGGTTCAGGGTTTAAAGAGACCCAGTACTTC. Its translation is CATSRFGSGFKETQYF.

This clone was counted a single time. The rearrangement joins TRBV9 to TRBJ2-5, with 11 nucleotides matching TRBD2. In germline, CDR1 is SGDLS, CDR2 YYNGEE. The CDR3 has 17 residues. Trimming cost V 0 bases and J 4 bases; bases outside gene matches: 8. This chain's CDR3 is CASSVGSLAGGRETQYF. DNA of the CDR3: TGTGCCAGCAGCGTAGGTAGCCTAGCGGGGGGTAGAGAGACCCAGTACTTC.

The chain employs TRBV2 and TRBJ1-1, with a weak D call TRBD1 (6 bases). CDR1 and CDR2 (germline): SNHLY, FYNNEI. V lost 5 bases and J lost 1, with 11 bases in between. The CDR3 covers 14 residues. The CDR3 region is CASSFQGKNTEAFF. For the CDR3, the DNA is TGTGCCAGCAGTTTTCAGGGGAAGAACACTGAAGCTTTCTTT.

V usage is TRBV10-3 and J usage is TRBJ2-3; 13 bases align to TRBD2. The germline V gene has CDR1 ENHRY and CDR2 SYGVKD. The length of the CDR3 is 18 residues. Unmatched junction bases numbered 7, after V lost 3 bases and J lost 1 base. Here the CDR3 reads CAISETSGGARGTDTQYF. The CDR3 DNA is TGTGCCATCAGTGAAACTAGCGGGGGGGCCAGGGGCACAGATACGCAGTATTTT.